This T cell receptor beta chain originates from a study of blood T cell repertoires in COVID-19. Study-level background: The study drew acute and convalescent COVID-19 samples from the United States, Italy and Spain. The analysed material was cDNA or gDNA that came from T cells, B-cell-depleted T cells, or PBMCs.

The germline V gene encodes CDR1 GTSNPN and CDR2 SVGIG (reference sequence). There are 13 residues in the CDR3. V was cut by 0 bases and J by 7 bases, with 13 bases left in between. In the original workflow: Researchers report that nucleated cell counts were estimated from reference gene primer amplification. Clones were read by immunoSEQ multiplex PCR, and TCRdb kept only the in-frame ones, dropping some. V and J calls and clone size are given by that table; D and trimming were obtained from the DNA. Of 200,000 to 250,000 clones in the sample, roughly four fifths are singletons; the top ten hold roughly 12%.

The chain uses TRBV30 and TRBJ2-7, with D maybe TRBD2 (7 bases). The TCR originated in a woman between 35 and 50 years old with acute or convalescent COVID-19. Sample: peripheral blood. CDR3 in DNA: TGTGCCTGGAGTGTGGGGGGGGCGAAAGAGCAGTACTTC. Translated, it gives CAWSVGGAKEQYF. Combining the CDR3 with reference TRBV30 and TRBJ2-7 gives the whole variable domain SQTIHQWPATLVQPVGSPLSLECTVEGTSNPNLYWYRQAAGRGLQLLFYSVGIGQISSEVPQNLSASRPQDRQFILSSKKLLLSDSGFYLCAWSVGGAKEQYFGPGTRLTVT.